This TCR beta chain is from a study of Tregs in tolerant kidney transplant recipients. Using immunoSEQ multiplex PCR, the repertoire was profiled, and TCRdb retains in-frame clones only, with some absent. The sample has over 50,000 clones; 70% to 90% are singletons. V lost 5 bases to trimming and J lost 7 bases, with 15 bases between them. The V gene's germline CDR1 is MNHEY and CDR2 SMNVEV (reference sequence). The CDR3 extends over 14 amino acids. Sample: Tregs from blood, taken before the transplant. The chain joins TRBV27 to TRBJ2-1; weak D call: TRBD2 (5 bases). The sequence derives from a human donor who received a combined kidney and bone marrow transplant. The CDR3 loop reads CASSPTTLGNEQFF. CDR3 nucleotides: TGTGCCAGCAGTCCGACTACCTTGGGGAATGAGCAGTTCTTC.